This is a list of T cell receptor beta chains from one sample in a study of shared clonotypes between healthy human individuals. Sequencing was performed with immunoSEQ multiplex PCR; in TCRdb, only in-frame clones are kept and a portion is missing. Of 2 million to 2.5 million clones listed, around 93% are singletons. Material: naive CD4+ T cells from PBMCs. The receptors were sampled from a young man in good health. Some clones in this sample may be carry-over from other donors' samples. CDR3s include the opening cysteine and the closing phenylalanine or tryptophan. The D gene is left open where the match is weak. Rows may omit the clone size; those that give it use once, few, many or a size class.

>TRBV6-6|.|.|TRBJ1-5
TGTGCCAGCAGCCCGTCCCGAGGGAGCCAGCCCCAGCATTTT
CASSPSRGSQPQHF
>TRBV7-2|.|TRBD2|TRBJ2-3
TGTGCCAGCAGCGCCGGGACTAGCGGGAGCCCGCGTAGGGATACGCAGTATTTT
CASSAGTSGSPRRDTQYF
>TRBV5-1|.|TRBD2|TRBJ2-1
TGCGCCAGCAGCTGGCCGCCGGGAGGTTCCTACAATGAGCAGTTCTTC
CASSWPPGGSYNEQFF
>TRBV7-2|.|TRBD1|TRBJ1-6
TGTGCCAGCAGCTTGTCAGGGACAGGGAATTCACCCCTCCACTTT
CASSLSGTGNSPLHF
>TRBV9|.|.|TRBJ2-6
TGTGCCAGCAGCGCTCAGGGTTCTGGGGCCAACGTCCTGACTTTC
CASSAQGSGANVLTF
>TRBV18|.|TRBD1|TRBJ2-7
TGTGCCAGCTCACCTCAACAGGGGGCTAGCTCCTACGAGCAGTACTTC
CASSPQQGASSYEQYF
>TRBV5-4|.|.|TRBJ2-2
TGTGCCAGCAGCTTGGACAGGGCCGGGGAGCTGTTTTTT
CASSLDRAGELFF
>TRBV5-1|.|TRBD2|TRBJ2-7
TGCGCCAGCAGCTTGGCCGGGACTAGCGGGAGCGGAAACTACGAGCAGTACTTC
CASSLAGTSGSGNYEQYF
>TRBV9|.|.|TRBJ2-1
TGTGCCAGCAGCGGAAGTGGACACGGTTACAATGAGCAGTTCTTC
CASSGSGHGYNEQFF
>TRBV10-2|.|TRBD1|TRBJ2-7
TGCGCCAGCAAGCGTAGACGGACAGGGGGCGACGAGCAGTACTTC
CASKRRRTGGDEQYF
>TRBV29-1|.|.|TRBJ2-1
TGCAGCGTTACAGGACGGGTGCGTCCGGACAATGAGCAGTTCTTC
CSVTGRVRPDNEQFF
>TRBV6-1|.|.|TRBJ1-1
TGTGCCAGCAGTGAAGCCTCAGGGACTGGAGCTTTCTTT
CASSEASGTGAFF
>TRBV6-5|few|.|TRBJ1-2
TGTGCCAGCAGTTCAGGGATCTATGGCTACACCTTC
CASSSGIYGYTF
>TRBV11-1|once|.|TRBJ2-1
TGTGCCAGCAGCTTCCTAGTTATTGACAATGAGCAGTTCTTC
CASSFLVIDNEQFF
>TRBV6-5|.|TRBD1|TRBJ2-1
TGTGCCAGCAGCCGACCGGGACAGGCGTTGAATGAGCAGTTCTTC
CASSRPGQALNEQFF